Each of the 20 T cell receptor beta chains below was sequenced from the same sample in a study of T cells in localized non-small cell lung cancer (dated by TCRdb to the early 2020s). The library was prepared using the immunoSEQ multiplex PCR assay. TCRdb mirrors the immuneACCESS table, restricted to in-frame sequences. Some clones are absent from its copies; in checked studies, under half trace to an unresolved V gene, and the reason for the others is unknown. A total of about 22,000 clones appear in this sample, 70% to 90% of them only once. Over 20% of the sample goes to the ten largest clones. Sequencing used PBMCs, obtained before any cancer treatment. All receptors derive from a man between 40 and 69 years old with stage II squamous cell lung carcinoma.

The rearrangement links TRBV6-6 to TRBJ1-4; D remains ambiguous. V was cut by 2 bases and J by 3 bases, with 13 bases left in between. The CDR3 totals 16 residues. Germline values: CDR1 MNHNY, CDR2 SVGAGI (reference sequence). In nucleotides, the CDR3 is TGTGCCAGCAGTTACGACCTGTTGATTTCTAATGAAAAACTGTTTTTT. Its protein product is CASSYDLLISNEKLFF.

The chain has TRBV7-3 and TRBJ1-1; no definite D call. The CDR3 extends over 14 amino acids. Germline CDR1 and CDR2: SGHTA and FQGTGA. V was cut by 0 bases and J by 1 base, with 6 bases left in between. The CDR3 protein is CASSLTTENTEAFF. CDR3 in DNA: TGTGCCAGCAGCTTAACTACAGAGAACACTGAAGCTTTCTTT.

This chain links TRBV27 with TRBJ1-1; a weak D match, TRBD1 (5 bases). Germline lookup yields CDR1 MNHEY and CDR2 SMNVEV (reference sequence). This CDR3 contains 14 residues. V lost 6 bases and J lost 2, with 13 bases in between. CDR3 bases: TGTGCCAGCAGCAGGGACCCCCTTAACACTGAAGCTTTCTTT. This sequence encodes CASSRDPLNTEAFF.

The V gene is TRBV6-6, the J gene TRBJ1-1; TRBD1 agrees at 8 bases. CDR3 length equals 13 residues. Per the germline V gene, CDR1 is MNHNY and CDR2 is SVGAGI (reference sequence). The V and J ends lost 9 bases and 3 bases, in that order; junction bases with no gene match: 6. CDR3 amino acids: CASRTGWDTEAFF. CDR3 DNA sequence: TGTGCCAGTCGGACAGGGTGGGACACTGAAGCTTTCTTT.

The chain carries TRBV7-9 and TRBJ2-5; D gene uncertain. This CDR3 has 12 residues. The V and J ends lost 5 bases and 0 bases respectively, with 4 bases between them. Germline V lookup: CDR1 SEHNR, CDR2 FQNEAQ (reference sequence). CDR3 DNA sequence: TGTGCCAGCAGCCAGTACCAAGAGACCCAGTACTTC. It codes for CASSQYQETQYF.

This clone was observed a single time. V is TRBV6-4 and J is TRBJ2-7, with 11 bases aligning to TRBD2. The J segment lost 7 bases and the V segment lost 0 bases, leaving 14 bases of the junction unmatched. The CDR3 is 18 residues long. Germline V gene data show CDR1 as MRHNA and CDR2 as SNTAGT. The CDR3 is CASSDSKLAGERGGEQYF. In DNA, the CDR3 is TGTGCCAGCAGTGACTCGAAACTAGCGGGAGAAAGAGGGGGAGAGCAGTACTTC.

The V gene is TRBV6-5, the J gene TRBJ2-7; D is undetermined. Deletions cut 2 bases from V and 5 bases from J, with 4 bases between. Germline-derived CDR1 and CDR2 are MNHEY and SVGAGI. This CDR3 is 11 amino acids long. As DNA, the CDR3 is TGTGCCAGCAGTTACAGGGACGAGCAGTACTTC. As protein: CASSYRDEQYF.

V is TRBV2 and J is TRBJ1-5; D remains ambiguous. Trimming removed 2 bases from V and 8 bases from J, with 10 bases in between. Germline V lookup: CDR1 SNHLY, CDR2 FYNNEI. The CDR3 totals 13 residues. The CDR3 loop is CASSETEVKPQHF. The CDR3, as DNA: TGTGCCAGCAGTGAAACAGAAGTCAAGCCCCAGCATTTT. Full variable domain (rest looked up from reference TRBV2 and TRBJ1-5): EPEVTQTPSHQVTQMGQEVILRCVPISNHLYFYWYRQILGQKVEFLVSFYNNEISEKSEIFDDQFSVERPDGSNFTLKIRSTKLEDSAMYFCASSETEVKPQHFGDGTRLSIL.

The CDR3 here is CASRVLADTQYF. The CDR3 DNA reads TGTGCCAGCAGGGTACTGGCAGATACGCAGTATTTT. V and J are TRBV2 and TRBJ2-3; no firm D call. Trimming took off 6 bases at V and 4 bases at J, with 8 bases between the two ends. From germline, CDR1 is SNHLY and CDR2 FYNNEI. This CDR3 region has 12 residues.

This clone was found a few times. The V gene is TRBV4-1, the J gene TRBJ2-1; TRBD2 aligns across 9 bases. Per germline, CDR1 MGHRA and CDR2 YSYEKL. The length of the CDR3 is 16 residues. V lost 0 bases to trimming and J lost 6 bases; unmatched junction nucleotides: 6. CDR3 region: CASSQESASGINEQFF. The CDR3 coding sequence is TGCGCCAGCAGCCAAGAGAGTGCTAGCGGGATCAATGAGCAGTTCTTC.

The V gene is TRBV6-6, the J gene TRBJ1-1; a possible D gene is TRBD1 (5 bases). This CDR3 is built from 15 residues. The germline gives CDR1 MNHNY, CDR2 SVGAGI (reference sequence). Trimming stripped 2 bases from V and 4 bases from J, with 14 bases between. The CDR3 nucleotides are TGTGCCAGCAGTTACATTCCGGGGGGGGGCACTGAAGCTTTCTTT. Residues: CASSYIPGGGTEAFF.

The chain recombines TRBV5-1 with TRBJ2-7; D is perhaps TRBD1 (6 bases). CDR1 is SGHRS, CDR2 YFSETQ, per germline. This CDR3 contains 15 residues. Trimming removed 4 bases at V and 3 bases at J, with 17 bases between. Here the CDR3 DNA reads TGCGCCAGCAGCGCATCCGGGACACGAAGCTACGAGCAGTACTTC. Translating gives CASSASGTRSYEQYF.

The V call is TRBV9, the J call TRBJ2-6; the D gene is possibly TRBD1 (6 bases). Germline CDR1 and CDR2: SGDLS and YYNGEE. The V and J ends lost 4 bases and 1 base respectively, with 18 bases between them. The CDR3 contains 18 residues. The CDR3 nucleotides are TGTGCCAGCAGCCCCCCGGACAGCCTTGTGTCTGGGGCCAACGTCCTGACTTTC. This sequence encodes CASSPPDSLVSGANVLTF.

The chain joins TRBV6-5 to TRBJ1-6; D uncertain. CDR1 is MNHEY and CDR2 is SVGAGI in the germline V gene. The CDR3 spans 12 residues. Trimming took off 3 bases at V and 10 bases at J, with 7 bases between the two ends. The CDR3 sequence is CASSYKGSPLHF. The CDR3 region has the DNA TGTGCCAGCAGTTATAAGGGCTCACCCCTCCACTTT.

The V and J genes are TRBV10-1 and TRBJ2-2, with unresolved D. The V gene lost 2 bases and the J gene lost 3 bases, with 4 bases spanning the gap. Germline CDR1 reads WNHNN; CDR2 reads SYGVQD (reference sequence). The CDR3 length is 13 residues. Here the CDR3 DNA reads TGCGCCAGCAGTGAGGGGGACACCGGGGAGCTGTTTTTT. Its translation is CASSEGDTGELFF.

CDR3 sequence (DNA): TGTGCCAGCAGCTTAGTAGCGGGACGCAATGAGCAGTTCTTC. Translated, it gives CASSLVAGRNEQFF. The chain combines TRBV7-9 with TRBJ2-1, with TRBD2 matching over 8 bases. CDR1 and CDR2 from the germline V gene are SEHNR and FQNEAQ (reference sequence). The ends lost 1 base at V and 6 bases at J; junction bases unmatched: 2. This CDR3 has 14 residues.

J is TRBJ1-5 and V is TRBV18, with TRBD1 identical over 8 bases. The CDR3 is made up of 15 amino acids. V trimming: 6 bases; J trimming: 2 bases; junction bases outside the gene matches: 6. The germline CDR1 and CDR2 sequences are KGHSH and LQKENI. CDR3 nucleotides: TGTGCCAGCTCCCCTGACAGGGGAGGCAATCAGCCCCAGCATTTT. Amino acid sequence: CASSPDRGGNQPQHF. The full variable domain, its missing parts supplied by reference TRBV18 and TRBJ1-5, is NAGVMQNPRHLVRRRGQEARLRCSPMKGHSHVYWYRQLPEEGLKFMVYLQKENIIDESGMPKERFSAEFPKEGPSILRIQQVVRGDSAAYFCASSPDRGGNQPQHFGDGTRLSIL.

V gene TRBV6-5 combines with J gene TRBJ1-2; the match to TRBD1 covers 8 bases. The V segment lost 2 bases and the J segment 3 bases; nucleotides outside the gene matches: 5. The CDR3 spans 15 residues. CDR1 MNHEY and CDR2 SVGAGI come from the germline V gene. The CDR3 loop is CASSYGQGIDYGYTF. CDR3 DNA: TGTGCCAGCAGTTACGGACAGGGAATAGACTATGGCTACACCTTC.

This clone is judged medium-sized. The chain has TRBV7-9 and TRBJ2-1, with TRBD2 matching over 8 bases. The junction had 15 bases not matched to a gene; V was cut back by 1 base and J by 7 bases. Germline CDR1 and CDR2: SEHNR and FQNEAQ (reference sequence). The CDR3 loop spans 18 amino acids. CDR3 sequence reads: CASSLERGGAGVGNEQFF. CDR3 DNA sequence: TGTGCCAGCAGCTTAGAAAGGGGAGGAGCGGGAGTGGGAAATGAGCAGTTCTTC.

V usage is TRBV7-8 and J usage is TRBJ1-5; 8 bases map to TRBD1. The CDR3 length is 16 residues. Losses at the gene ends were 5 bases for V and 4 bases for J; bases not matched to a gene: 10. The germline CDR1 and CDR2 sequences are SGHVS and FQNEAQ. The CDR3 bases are TGTGCCAGCAGCCTAGGGTCCGGGACAGGTAATCAGCCCCAGCATTTT. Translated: CASSLGSGTGNQPQHF.